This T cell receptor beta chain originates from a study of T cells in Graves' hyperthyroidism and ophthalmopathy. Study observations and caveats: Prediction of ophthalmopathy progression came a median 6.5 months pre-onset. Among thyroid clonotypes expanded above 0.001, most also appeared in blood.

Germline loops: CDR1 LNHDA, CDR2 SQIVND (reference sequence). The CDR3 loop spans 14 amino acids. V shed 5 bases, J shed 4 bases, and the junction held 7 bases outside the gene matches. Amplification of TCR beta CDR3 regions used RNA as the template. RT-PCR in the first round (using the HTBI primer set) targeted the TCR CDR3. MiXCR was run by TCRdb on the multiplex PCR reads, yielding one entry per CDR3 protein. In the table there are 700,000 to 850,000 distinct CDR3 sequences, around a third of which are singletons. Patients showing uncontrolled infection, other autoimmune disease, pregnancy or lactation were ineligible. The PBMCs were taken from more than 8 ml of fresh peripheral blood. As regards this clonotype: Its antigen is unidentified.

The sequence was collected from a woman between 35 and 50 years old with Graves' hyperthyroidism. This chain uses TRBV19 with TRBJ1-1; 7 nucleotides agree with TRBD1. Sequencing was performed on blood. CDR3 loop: CASSDRAASTEAFF. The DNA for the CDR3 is TGTGCCAGTAGTGACAGGGCGGCGAGCACTGAAGCTTTCTTT. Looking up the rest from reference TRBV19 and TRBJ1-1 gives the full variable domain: DGGITQSPKYLFRKEGQNVTLSCEQNLNHDAMYWYRQDPGQGLRLIYYSQIVNDFQKGDIAEGYSVSREKKESFPLTVTSAQKNPTAFYLCASSDRAASTEAFFGQGTRLTVV.